This paragraph covers one T cell receptor (beta chain) sequence. This specimen comes from a study of type 1 regulatory T cells. Across the whole study: An in vitro protocol generated T-allo10, a Tr1-enriched, alloantigen-specific CD4 T cell product.

MiXCR, run by TCRdb on the reads, gives a single entry per CDR3 protein. This table has some 90,000 distinct CDR3 sequences, about a third appearing once. The CDR3 runs to 16 residues. Germline loops: CDR1 SGHDT, CDR2 YYEEEE. V dropped 2 bases and J dropped 3 bases, with 12 bases sitting between them. The sequence was obtained from a human donor in good health. The chain has TRBV5-6 and TRBJ2-6; D is undetermined. Sequenced material: CD4+ T cells, either the whole sample or a sorted fraction (not recorded which). CDR3 nucleotide sequence: TGTGCCAGCAGCTTCCTTCCGGGCATTGGGGCCAACGTCCTGACTTTC. This sequence encodes CASSFLPGIGANVLTF.